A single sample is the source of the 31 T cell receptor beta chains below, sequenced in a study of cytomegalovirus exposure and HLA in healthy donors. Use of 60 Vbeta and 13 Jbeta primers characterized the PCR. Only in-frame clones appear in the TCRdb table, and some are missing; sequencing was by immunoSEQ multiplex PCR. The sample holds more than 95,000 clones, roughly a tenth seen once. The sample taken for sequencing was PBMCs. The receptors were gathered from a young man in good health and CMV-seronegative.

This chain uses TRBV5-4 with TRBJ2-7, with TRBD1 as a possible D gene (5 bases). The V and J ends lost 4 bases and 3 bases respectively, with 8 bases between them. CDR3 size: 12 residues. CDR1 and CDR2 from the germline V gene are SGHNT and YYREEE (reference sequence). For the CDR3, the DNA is TGTGCCAGCAGCCAAGACAGCTACGAGCAGTACTTC. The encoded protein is CASSQDSYEQYF.

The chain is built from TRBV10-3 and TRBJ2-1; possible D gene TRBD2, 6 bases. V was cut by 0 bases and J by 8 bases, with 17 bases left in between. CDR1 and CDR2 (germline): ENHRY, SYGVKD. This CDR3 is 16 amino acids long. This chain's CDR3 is CAISESGTPAVDEQFF. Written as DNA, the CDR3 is TGTGCCATCAGTGAGTCAGGGACTCCAGCCGTTGATGAGCAGTTCTTC.

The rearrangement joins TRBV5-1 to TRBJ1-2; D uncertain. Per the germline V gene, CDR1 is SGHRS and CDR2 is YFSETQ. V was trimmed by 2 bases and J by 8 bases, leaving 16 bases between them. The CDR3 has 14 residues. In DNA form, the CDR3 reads TGCGCCAGCAGCTTAAGCCGCTCCCTGGGCGGCTACACCTTC. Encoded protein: CASSLSRSLGGYTF.

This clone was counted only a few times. The CDR3 is CASRPQGINSPLHF. The CDR3 coding sequence is TGTGCCAGCAGGCCACAGGGGATTAATTCACCCCTCCACTTT. This sequence joins TRBV13 and TRBJ1-6, with 7 nucleotides matching TRBD1. This CDR3 has 14 amino acids. Trimming at V came to 6 bases and at J to 6 bases, leaving 5 bases not matched to a gene. Germline-derived CDR1 and CDR2 are PRHDT and FYEKMQ (reference sequence).

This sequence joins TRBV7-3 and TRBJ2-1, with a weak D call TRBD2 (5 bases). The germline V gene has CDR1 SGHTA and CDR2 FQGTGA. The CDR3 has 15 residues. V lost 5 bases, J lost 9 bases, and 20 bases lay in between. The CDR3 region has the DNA TGTGCCAGCAGCCCTTACCCTGGCGGGTACGGTGAGCAGTTCTTC. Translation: CASSPYPGGYGEQFF.

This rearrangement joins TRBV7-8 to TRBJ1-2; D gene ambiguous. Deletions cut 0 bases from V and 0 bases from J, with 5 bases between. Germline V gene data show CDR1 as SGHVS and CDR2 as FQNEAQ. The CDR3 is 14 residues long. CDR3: CASSLASANYGYTF. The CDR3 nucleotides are TGTGCCAGCAGCTTAGCATCAGCTAACTATGGCTACACCTTC.

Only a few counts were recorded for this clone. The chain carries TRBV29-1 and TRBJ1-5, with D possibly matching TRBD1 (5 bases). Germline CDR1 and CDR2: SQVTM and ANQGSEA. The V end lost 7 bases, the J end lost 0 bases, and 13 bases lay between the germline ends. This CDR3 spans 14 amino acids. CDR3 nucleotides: TGCAGCGGTAGGCAGGGATATAGCAATCAGCCCCAGCATTTT. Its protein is CSGRQGYSNQPQHF.

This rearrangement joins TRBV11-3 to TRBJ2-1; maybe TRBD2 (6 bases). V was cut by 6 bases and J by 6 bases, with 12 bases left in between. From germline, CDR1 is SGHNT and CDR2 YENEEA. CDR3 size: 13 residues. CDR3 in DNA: TGTGCCAGCAGACTTCAGGGAGGCAATGAGCAGTTCTTC. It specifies CASRLQGGNEQFF.

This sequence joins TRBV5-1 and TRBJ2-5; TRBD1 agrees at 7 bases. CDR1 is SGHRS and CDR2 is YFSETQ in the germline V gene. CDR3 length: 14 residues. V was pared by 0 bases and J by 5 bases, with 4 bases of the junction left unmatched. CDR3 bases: TGCGCCAGCAGCTTGGAGGGGGCGGTGGAGACCCAGTACTTC. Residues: CASSLEGAVETQYF.

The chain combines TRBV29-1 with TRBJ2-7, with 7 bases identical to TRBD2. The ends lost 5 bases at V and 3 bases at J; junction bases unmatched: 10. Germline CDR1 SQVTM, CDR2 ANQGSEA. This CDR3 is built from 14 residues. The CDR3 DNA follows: TGCAGCGTTTCCGGGGGAGGGAATTTCTACGAGCAGTACTTC. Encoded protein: CSVSGGGNFYEQYF.

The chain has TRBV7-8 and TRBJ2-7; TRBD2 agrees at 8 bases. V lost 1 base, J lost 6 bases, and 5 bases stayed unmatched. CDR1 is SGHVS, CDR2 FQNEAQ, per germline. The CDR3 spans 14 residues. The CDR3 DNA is TGTGCCAGCAGCTTAGAAATAGCGGGAACCGAGCAGTACTTC. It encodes CASSLEIAGTEQYF.

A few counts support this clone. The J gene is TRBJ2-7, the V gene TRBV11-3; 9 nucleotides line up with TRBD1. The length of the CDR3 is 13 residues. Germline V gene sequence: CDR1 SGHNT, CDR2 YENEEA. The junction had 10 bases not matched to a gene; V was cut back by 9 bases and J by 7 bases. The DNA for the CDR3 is TGTGCCAGATACAGGGGGCCTTTCGGTGAGCAGTACTTC. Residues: CARYRGPFGEQYF.

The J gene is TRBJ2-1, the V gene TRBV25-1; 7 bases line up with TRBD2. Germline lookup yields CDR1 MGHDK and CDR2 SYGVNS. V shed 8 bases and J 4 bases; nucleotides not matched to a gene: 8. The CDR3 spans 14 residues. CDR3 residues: CASGKASGYNEQFF. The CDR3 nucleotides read TGTGCCAGCGGCAAGGCTAGCGGTTACAATGAGCAGTTCTTC. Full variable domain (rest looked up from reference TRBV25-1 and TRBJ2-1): EADIYQTPRYLVIGTGKKITLECSQTMGHDKMYWYQQDPGMELHLIHYSYGVNSTEKGDLSSESTVSRIRTEHFPLTLESARPSHTSQYLCASGKASGYNEQFFGPGTRLTVL.

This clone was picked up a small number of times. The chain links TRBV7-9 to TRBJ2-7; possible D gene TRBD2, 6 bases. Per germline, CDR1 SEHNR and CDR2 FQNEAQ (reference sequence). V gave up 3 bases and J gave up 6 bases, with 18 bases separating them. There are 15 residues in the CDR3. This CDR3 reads CASSFGGLAPSEQYF. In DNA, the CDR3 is TGTGCCAGCAGCTTTGGTGGGCTAGCGCCCTCCGAGCAGTACTTC.

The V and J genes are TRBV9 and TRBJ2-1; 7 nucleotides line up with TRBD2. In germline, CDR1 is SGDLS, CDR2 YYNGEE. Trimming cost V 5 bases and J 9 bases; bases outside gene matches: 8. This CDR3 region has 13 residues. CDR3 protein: CASRRIAGPEQFF. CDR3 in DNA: TGTGCCAGCAGGCGGATAGCGGGTCCTGAGCAGTTCTTC.

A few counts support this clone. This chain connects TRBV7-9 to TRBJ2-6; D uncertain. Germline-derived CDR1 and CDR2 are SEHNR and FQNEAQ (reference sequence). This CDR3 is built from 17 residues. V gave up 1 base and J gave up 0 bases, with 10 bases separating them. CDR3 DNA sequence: TGTGCCAGCAGCTTAGTAGTGGTAGACTCTGGGGCCAACGTCCTGACTTTC. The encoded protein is CASSLVVVDSGANVLTF.

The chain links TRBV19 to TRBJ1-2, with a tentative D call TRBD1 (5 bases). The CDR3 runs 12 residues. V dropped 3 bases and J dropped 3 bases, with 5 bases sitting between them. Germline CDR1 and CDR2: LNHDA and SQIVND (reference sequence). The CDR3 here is CASSMGHYGYTF. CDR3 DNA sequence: TGTGCCAGTAGTATGGGGCACTATGGCTACACCTTC.

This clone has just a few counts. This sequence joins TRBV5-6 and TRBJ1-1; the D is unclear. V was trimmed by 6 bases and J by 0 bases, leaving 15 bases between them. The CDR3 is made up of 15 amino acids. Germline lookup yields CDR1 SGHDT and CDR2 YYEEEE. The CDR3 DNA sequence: TGTGCCAGCACCATTTTTTCTTACATGAACACTGAAGCTTTCTTT. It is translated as CASTIFSYMNTEAFF.

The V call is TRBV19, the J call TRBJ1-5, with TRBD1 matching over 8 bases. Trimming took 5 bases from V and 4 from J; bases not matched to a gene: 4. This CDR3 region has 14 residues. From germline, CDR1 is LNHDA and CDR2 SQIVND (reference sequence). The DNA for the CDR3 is TGTGCCAGTAGTTCCGGGACAGGTAATCAGCCCCAGCATTTT. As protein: CASSSGTGNQPQHF.

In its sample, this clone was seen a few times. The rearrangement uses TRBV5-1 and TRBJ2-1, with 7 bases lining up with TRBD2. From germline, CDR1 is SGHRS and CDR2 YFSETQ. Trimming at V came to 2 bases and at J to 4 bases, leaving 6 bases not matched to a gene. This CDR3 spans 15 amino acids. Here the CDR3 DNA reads TGCGCCAGCAGCTTATCGGGACTACCATACAATGAGCAGTTCTTC. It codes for CASSLSGLPYNEQFF. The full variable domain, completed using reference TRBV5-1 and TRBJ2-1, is KAGVTQTPRYLIKTRGQQVTLSCSPISGHRSVSWYQQTPGQGLQFLFEYFSETQRNKGNFPGRFSGRQFSNSRSEMNVSTLELGDSALYLCASSLSGLPYNEQFFGPGTRLTVL.

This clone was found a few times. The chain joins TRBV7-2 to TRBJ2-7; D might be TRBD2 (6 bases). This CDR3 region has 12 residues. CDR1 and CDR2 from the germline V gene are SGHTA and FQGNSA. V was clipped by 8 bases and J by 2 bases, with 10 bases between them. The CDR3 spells CASGGSAYEQYF. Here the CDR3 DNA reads TGTGCCAGCGGGGGGTCCGCCTACGAGCAGTACTTC.

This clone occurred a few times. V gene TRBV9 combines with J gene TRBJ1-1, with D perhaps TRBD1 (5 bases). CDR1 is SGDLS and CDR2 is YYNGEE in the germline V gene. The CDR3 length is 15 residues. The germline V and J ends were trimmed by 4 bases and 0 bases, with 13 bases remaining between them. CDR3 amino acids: CASSPLARVNTEAFF. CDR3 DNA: TGTGCCAGCAGCCCCCTCGCCAGGGTGAACACTGAAGCTTTCTTT.

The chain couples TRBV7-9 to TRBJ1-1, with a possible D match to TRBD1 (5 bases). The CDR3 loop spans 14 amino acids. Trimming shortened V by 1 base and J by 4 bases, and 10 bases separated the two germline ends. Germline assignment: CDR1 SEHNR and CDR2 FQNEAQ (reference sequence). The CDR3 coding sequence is TGTGCCAGCAGCTTAGAGGGGCTGGGCACTGAAGCTTTCTTT. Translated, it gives CASSLEGLGTEAFF.

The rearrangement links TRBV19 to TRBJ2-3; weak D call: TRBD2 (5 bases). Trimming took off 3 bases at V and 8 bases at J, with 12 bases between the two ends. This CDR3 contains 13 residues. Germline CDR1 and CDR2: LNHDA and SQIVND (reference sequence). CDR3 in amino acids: CASSIELAGTQYF. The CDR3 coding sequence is TGTGCCAGTAGTATCGAGTTGGCGGGTACGCAGTATTTT.

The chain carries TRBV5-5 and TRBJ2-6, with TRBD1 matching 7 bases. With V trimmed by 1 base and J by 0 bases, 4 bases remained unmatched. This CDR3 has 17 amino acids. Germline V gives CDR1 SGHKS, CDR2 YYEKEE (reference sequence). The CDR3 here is CASSLTGVHSGANVLTF. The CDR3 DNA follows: TGTGCCAGCAGCTTGACAGGGGTTCACTCTGGGGCCAACGTCCTGACTTTC.

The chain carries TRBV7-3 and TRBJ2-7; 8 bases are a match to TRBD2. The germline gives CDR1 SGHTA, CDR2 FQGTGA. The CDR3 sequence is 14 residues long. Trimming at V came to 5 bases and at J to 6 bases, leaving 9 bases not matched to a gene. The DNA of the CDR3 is TGTGCCAGCAGCCTACAAGCGGGAGAATCCGAGCAGTACTTC. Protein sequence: CASSLQAGESEQYF.

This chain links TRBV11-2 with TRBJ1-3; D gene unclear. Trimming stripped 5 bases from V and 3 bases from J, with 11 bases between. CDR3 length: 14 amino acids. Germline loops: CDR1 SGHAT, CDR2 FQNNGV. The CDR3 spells CASSPDTFGNTIYF. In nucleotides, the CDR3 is TGTGCCAGCAGCCCTGACACATTTGGAAACACCATATATTTT. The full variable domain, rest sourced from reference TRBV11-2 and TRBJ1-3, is EAGVAQSPRYKIIEKRQSVAFWCNPISGHATLYWYQQILGQGPKLLIQFQNNGVVDDSQLPKDRFSAERLKGVDSTLKIQPAKLEDSAVYLCASSPDTFGNTIYFGEGSWLTVV.

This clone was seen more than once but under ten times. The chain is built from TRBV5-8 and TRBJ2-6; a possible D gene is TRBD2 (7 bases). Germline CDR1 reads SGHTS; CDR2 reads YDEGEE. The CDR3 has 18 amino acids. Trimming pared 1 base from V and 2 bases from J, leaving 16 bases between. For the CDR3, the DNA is TGTGCCAGCAGCTTGTTGGGGGGGGCTCTCACTGGGGCCAACGTCCTGACTTTC. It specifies CASSLLGGALTGANVLTF.

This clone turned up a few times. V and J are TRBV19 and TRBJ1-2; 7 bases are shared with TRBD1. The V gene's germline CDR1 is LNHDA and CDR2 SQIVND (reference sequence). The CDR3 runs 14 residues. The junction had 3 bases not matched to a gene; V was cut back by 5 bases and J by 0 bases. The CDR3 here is CASSHGTANYGYTF. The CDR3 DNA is TGTGCCAGTAGTCATGGGACAGCTAACTATGGCTACACCTTC. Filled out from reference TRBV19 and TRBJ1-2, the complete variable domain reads DGGITQSPKYLFRKEGQNVTLSCEQNLNHDAMYWYRQDPGQGLRLIYYSQIVNDFQKGDIAEGYSVSREKKESFPLTVTSAQKNPTAFYLCASSHGTANYGYTFGSGTRLTVV.

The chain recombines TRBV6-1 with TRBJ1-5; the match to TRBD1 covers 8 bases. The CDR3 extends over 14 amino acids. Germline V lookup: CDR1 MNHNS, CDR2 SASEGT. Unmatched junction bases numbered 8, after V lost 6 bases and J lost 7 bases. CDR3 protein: CASRLDRGTQPQHF. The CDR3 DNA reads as TGTGCCAGCAGACTCGACAGGGGTACACAGCCCCAGCATTTT.

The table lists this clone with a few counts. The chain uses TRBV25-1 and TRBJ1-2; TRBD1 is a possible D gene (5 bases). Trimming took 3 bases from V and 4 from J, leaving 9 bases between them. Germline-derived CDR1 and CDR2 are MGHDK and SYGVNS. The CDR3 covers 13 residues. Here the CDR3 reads CASSDRERYGYTF. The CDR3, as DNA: TGTGCCAGCAGTGACAGGGAACGCTATGGCTACACCTTC.